This T cell receptor (beta chain) was obtained from a study of T-cell memory formation after mild COVID-19. TCRdb independently ran MiXCR on the 5' RACE reads; one entry per CDR3 protein. The sample has some 450,000 distinct CDR3 sequences; about 19% are singletons. Trimming took 1 base from V and 17 from J, leaving 21 bases between them. CDR1 is MGHRA, CDR2 YSYEKL, per germline. The CDR3 runs 15 residues. The sample comprised PBMCs or a T cell subset sorted from them (not recorded which). This receptor was identified in an adult woman who had mild COVID-19 (a few samples of this study predate the infection). Cell type and time point are not known. The rearrangement joins TRBV4-1 to TRBJ1-6; the D is unclear. The CDR3 region is CASSQGLLTKDTFHF. The CDR3 DNA reads TGCGCCAGCAGCCAAGGTCTGTTGACCAAGGATACTTTCCACTTT.